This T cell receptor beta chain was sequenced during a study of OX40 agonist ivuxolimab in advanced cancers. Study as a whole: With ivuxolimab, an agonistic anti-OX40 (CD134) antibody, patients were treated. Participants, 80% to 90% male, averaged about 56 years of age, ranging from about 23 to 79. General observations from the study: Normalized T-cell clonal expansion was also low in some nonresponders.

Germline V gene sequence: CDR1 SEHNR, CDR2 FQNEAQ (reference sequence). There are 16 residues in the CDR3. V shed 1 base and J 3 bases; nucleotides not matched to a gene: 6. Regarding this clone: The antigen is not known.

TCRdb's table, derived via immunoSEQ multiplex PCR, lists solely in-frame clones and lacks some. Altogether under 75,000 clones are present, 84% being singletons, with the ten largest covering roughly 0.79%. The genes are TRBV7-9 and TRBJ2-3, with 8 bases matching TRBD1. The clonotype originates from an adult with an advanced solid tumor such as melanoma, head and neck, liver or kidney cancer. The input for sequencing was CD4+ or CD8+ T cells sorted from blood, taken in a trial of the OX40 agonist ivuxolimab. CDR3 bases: TGTGCCAGCAGCTTAGGAACAGGGGGAAAAACAGATACGCAGTATTTT. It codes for CASSLGTGGKTDTQYF.